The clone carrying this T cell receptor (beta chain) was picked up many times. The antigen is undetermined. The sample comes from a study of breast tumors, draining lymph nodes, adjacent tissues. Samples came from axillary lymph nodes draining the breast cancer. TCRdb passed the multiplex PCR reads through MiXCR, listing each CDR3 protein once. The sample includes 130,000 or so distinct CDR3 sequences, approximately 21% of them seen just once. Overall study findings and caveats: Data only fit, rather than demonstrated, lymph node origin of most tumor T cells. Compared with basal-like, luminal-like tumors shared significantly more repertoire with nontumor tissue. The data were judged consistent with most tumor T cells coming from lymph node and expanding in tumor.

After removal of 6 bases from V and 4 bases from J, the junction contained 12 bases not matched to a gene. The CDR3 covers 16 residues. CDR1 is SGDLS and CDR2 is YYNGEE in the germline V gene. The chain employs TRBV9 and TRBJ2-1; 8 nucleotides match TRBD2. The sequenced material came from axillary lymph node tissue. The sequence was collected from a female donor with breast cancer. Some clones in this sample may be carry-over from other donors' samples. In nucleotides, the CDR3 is TGTGCCAGCACCCACGGGGGGGACCAGCGGTACAATGAGCAGTTCTTC. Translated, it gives CASTHGGDQRYNEQFF.